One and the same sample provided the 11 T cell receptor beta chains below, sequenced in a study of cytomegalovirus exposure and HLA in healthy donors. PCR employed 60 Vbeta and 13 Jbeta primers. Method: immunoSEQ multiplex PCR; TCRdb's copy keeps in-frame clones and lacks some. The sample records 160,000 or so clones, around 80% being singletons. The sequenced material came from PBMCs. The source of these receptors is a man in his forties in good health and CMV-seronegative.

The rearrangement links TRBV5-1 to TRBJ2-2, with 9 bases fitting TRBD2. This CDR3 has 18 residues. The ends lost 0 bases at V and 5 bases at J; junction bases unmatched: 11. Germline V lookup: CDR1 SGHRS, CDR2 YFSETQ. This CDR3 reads CASSLGPLAGEGTGELFF. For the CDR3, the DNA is TGCGCCAGCAGCTTGGGACCCTTAGCGGGGGAAGGAACCGGGGAGCTGTTTTTT.

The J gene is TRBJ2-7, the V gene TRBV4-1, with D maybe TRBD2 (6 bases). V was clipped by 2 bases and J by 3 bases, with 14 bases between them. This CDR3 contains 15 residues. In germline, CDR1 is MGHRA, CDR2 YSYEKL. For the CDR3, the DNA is TGCGCCAGCAGCCAACTTTTACGGGGGAACTACGAGCAGTACTTC. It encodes CASSQLLRGNYEQYF.

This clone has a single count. This chain's CDR3 is CASSELRAARDEQFF. CDR3 coding DNA: TGTGCCAGCAGTGAATTGCGGGCAGCTAGGGATGAGCAGTTCTTC. V is TRBV2 and J is TRBJ2-1, with D perhaps matching TRBD2 (5 bases). The V gene's germline CDR1 is SNHLY and CDR2 FYNNEI. V was trimmed by 2 bases and J by 8 bases, leaving 16 bases between them. CDR3 length: 15 amino acids.

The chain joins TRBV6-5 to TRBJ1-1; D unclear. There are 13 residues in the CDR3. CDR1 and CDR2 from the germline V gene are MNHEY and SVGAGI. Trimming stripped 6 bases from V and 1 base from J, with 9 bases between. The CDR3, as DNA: TGTGCCAGCAGGATAAGACAGAACACTGAAGCTTTCTTT. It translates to CASRIRQNTEAFF.

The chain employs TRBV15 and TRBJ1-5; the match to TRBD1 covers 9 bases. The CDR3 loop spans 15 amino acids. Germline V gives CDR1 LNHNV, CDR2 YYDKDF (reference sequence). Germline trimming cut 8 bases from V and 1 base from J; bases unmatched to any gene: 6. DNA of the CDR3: TGTGCCACCGAGGACAGGGGATGGAGCAATCAGCCCCAGCATTTT. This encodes CATEDRGWSNQPQHF.

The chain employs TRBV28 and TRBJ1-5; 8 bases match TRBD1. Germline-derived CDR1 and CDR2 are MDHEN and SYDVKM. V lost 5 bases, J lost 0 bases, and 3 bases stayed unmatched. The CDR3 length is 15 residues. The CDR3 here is CASSPRGPSNQPQHF. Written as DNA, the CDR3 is TGTGCCAGCAGTCCCAGGGGGCCTAGCAATCAGCCCCAGCATTTT.

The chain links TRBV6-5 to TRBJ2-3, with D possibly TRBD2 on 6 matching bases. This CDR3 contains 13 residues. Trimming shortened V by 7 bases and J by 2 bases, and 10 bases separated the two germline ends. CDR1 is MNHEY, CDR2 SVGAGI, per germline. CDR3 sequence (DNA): TGTGCCAGCACGGAGGGACCCACAGATACGCAGTATTTT. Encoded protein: CASTEGPTDTQYF.

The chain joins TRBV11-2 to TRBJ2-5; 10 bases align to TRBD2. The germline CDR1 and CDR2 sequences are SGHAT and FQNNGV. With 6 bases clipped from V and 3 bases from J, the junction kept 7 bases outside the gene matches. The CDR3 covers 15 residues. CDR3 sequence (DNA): TGTGCCAGCAGTCCTAGCGGGGGATTTAAAGAGACCCAGTACTTC. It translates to CASSPSGGFKETQYF.

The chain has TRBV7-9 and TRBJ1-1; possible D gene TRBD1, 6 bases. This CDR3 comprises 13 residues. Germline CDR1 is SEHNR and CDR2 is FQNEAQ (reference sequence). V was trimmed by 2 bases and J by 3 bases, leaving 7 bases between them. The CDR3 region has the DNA TGTGCCAGCAGCTTACGACAGGACACTGAAGCTTTCTTT. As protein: CASSLRQDTEAFF.

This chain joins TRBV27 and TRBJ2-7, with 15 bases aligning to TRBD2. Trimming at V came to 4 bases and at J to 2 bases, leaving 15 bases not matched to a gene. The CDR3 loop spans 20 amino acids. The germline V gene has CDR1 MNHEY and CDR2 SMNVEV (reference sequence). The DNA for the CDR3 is TGTGCCAGCAGTTCCCTCCTGTCCAGGACTAGCGGGGGGGCTACCTACGAGCAGTACTTC. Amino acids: CASSSLLSRTSGGATYEQYF.

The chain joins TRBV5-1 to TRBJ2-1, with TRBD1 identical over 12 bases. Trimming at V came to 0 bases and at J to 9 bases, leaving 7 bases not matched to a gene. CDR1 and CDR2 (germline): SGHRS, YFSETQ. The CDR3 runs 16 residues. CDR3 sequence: CASSLEGQGAISEQFF. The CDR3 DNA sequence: TGCGCCAGCAGCTTGGAGGGACAGGGGGCCATCAGTGAGCAGTTCTTC.